This T cell receptor (beta chain) stems from a study of shared clonotypes between healthy human individuals. The CDR3 covers 16 residues. CDR1 and CDR2 from the germline V gene are SGDLS and YYNGEE. J lost 3 bases, V lost 4 bases, and 6 bases had no gene match. Unsorted PBMC DNA went through sequencing on ten immunoSEQ deep assay plates. The repertoire was sequenced with immunoSEQ multiplex PCR; TCRdb's copy has only in-frame clones and lacks some. Among about 490,000 clones, 60% to 85% were seen once, and the ten largest hold roughly 13%. This chain connects TRBV9 to TRBJ2-3; TRBD2 matches at 12 bases. The origin of this receptor is a woman aged 35 to 49 in good health. Some clones in this sample may be carry-over from other donors' samples. Sequenced sample: PBMCs. CDR3 bases: TGTGCCAGCAGCCTCGGACTAGCGGGGCCGACAGATACGCAGTATTTT. It encodes CASSLGLAGPTDTQYF.